This entry features one T cell receptor beta chain sequence. Its antigen is unidentified. The entry originates in a study of T cell responses to AZD1222 COVID-19 vaccine. This table comes from immunoSEQ multiplex PCR, and its TCRdb copy is limited to in-frame clones, with some not included. The table has some 130,000 clones, 70% to 90% seen once. The CDR3 loop spans 19 amino acids. V was clipped by 0 bases and J by 7 bases, with 27 bases between them. CDR1 and CDR2 (germline): MGHRA, YSYEKL. General observations from the study: Dominant at 160-218 and 743-854, vaccine-associated CD4 TCRs also spanned spike.

The rearrangement joins TRBV4-1 to TRBJ1-2; the D is unclear. The sample in question was peripheral blood, obtained on day 0 of AZD1222 vaccination. The sequence was obtained from an adult in good health. CDR3 sequence (DNA): TGCGCCAGCAGCCAAGATCGTAGCAGGCCAAACTCCGCCCGTCTTGGCTACACCTTC. Translated: CASSQDRSRPNSARLGYTF.